These 14 T cell receptor beta chains were sequenced from one sample in a study of blood T cell repertoires in COVID-19. Assay: immunoSEQ multiplex PCR; the TCRdb copy retains only in-frame clones and omits some. This table has 650,000 to 800,000 clones, approximately 90% appearing once. Sequenced input: peripheral blood. The receptors shown here come from a woman aged 18-30 years with acute or convalescent COVID-19.

This clone was detected only a few times. The chain joins TRBV7-2 to TRBJ1-6; 11 nucleotides line up with TRBD1. This CDR3 spans 19 amino acids. CDR1 is SGHTA, CDR2 FQGNSA, per germline. V was clipped by 0 bases and J by 4 bases; unmatched bases: 8. In DNA form, the CDR3 reads TGTGCCAGCAGCTTAGCGGACAGGGGGCGCGATTCTTATAATTCACCCCTCCACTTT. Its protein is CASSLADRGRDSYNSPLHF.

V gene TRBV4-3 combines with J gene TRBJ1-2; 8 positions match TRBD1. CDR3 length: 15 amino acids. Germline CDR1 is LGHNA and CDR2 is YSLEER. Trimming at V came to 0 bases and at J to 3 bases, leaving 3 bases not matched to a gene. The CDR3: CASSQDNRGDYGYTF. CDR3 coding DNA: TGCGCCAGCAGCCAAGATAACAGGGGGGACTATGGCTACACCTTC.

The chain is built from TRBV5-1 and TRBJ1-1; D may be TRBD1 (5 bases). Between the trimmed V and J ends, which lost 0 bases and 3 bases, there was a span of 6 bases. Germline CDR1 reads SGHRS; CDR2 reads YFSETQ. The CDR3 spans 13 residues. CDR3 amino acids: CASSLGRDTEAFF. The CDR3 DNA sequence: TGCGCCAGCAGCTTGGGCAGGGACACTGAAGCTTTCTTT.

The CDR3 spells CASSLTGTGSTTEAFF. DNA for the CDR3: TGTGCCAGCAGCTTAACGGGGACAGGGAGTACCACTGAAGCTTTCTTT. The chain combines TRBV7-3 with TRBJ1-1; TRBD1 agrees at 9 bases. The CDR3 has 16 residues. Per germline, CDR1 SGHTA and CDR2 FQGTGA. Germline trimming cut 0 bases from V and 4 bases from J; bases unmatched to any gene: 6. The entire variable domain, with the rest obtained from reference TRBV7-3 and TRBJ1-1, is as follows: GAGVSQTPSNKVTEKGKYVELRCDPISGHTALYWYRQSLGQGPEFLIYFQGTGAADDSGLPNDRFFAVRPEGSVSTLKIQRTERGDSAVYLCASSLTGTGSTTEAFFGQGTRLTVV.

The chain couples TRBV5-1 to TRBJ1-6; TRBD1 matches at 7 bases. Per the germline V gene, CDR1 is SGHRS and CDR2 is YFSETQ. The length of the CDR3 is 15 residues. V shed 0 bases, J shed 7 bases, and the junction held 4 bases outside the gene matches. Here the CDR3 reads CASSLDWDRNSPLHF. In DNA form, the CDR3 reads TGCGCCAGCAGCTTGGATTGGGACAGAAATTCACCCCTCCACTTT.

This chain joins TRBV12-3 or TRBV12-4 and TRBJ1-3; no clear D. V gave up 2 bases and J gave up 8 bases, with 4 bases separating them. The CDR3 contains 11 residues. The CDR3 bases are TGTGCCAGCAGTTTACAGGACACCATATATTTT. Translating it yields CASSLQDTIYF.

This chain joins TRBV3-1 (or the pseudogene TRBV3-2) and TRBJ1-2; a weak D match, TRBD1 (5 bases). The CDR3 is made up of 13 amino acids. The germline V and J ends were trimmed by 2 bases and 3 bases, with 7 bases remaining between them. Germline V lookup: CDR1 LGHDT, CDR2 YNNKEL (reference sequence). The CDR3 sequence: CASSQKGDYGYTF. CDR3 DNA: TGTGCCAGCAGCCAAAAAGGGGACTATGGCTACACCTTC.

This chain joins TRBV5-4 and TRBJ2-4, with 14 bases that match TRBD2. Germline trimming cut 1 base from V and 0 bases from J; bases unmatched to any gene: 9. This CDR3 comprises 20 residues. Germline V gene lookup returns CDR1 SGHNT and CDR2 YYREEE (reference sequence). CDR3 residues: CASSLWTGTSGGGAKNIQYF. CDR3 nucleotides: TGTGCCAGCAGCTTGTGGACCGGGACTAGCGGGGGCGGAGCCAAAAACATTCAGTACTTC.

This clone was observed a few times. V gene TRBV5-5 combines with J gene TRBJ1-3, with D perhaps TRBD1 (5 bases). Germline V gives CDR1 SGHKS, CDR2 YYEKEE (reference sequence). CDR3 length: 17 amino acids. The V gene lost 0 bases and the J gene lost 4 bases, with 17 bases spanning the gap. In nucleotides, the CDR3 is TGTGCCAGCAGCTTGGGGTTGGGGGGTTTTTTCGGAAACACCATATATTTT. This translates into CASSLGLGGFFGNTIYF.

The J gene is TRBJ2-7, the V gene TRBV23-1; D remains ambiguous. TRBV23-1 is an ORF, and what it does is uncertain. V shed 0 bases and J shed 1 base, with 7 bases lying between them. The CDR3 runs to 14 residues. The CDR3 nucleotides read TGCGCCAGCAGTCAATCAACGGGTTCCTACGAGCAGTACTTC. As protein: CASSQSTGSYEQYF.

This rearrangement joins TRBV27 to TRBJ1-4, with 7 bases identical to TRBD1. There are 14 residues in the CDR3. CDR1 MNHEY and CDR2 SMNVEV come from the germline V gene (reference sequence). After removal of 8 bases from V and 8 bases from J, the junction contained 11 bases not matched to a gene. CDR3 coding DNA: TGTGCCAGCTTTCCCCAGGGGGTAGGGGAAAAACTGTTTTTT. Amino acid sequence: CASFPQGVGEKLFF.

V and J are TRBV5-1 and TRBJ1-1; possibly TRBD1 for D (6 bases). Per germline, CDR1 SGHRS and CDR2 YFSETQ. V lost 4 bases, J lost 1 base, and 14 bases lay in between. There are 15 residues in the CDR3. CDR3 nucleotide sequence: TGCGCCAGCAGCACCCCTCACAGGGAGAACACTGAAGCTTTCTTT. Translating gives CASSTPHRENTEAFF.

This clone was seen more than once but under ten times. The V gene is TRBV25-1, the J gene TRBJ1-3, with unresolved D. The CDR3 consists of 16 residues. Germline V gene data show CDR1 as MGHDK and CDR2 as SYGVNS. V shed 1 base and J shed 0 bases, with 10 bases lying between them. Written as DNA, the CDR3 is TGTGCCAGCAGTGAATCGGCGGTCCACTCTGGAAACACCATATATTTT. It codes for CASSESAVHSGNTIYF.

The V call is TRBV14, the J call TRBJ1-1; 10 bases are a match to TRBD1. V shed 2 bases, J shed 6 bases, and the junction held 3 bases outside the gene matches. This CDR3 contains 14 residues. In germline, CDR1 is SGHDN, CDR2 FVKESK. The DNA of the CDR3 is TGTGCCAGCAGCCAATGGGGACAGGGGTCTGAAGCTTTCTTT. Its translation is CASSQWGQGSEAFF.